What follows is one TCR beta chain and its context. Its matching antigen is unknown. The same CDR3 also results from other DNA sequences found in this sample. Run at survey level, the immunoSEQ assay was version v3.0. TCRdb's copy holds only in-frame clones and misses some; the assay was immunoSEQ multiplex PCR. The sample yields more than 6,500 clones, just under 75% seen once. V was cut by 2 bases and J by 3 bases, with 12 bases left in between. CDR3 length: 14 amino acids. The germline CDR1 and CDR2 sequences are SGDLS and YYNGEE. At minimum, one pre-ART and two post-ART PBMC samples were obtained from each donor. This entry is derived from a study of long-term antiretroviral therapy in people with HIV. Study-wide results and caveats: The blood, collected between about 2003 and 2017, was possibly taken under older ART regimens.

V is TRBV9 and J is TRBJ2-7; D might be TRBD1 or TRBD2, each matching 5 bases. Here the sequenced sample was unsorted PBMCs, taken 0.1 years before starting antiretroviral therapy. This sequence was found in a man younger than 35 with HIV. DNA for the CDR3: TGTGCCAGCAGCGTCTCCGGGACGGACTACGAGCAGTACTTC. Translating gives CASSVSGTDYEQYF.